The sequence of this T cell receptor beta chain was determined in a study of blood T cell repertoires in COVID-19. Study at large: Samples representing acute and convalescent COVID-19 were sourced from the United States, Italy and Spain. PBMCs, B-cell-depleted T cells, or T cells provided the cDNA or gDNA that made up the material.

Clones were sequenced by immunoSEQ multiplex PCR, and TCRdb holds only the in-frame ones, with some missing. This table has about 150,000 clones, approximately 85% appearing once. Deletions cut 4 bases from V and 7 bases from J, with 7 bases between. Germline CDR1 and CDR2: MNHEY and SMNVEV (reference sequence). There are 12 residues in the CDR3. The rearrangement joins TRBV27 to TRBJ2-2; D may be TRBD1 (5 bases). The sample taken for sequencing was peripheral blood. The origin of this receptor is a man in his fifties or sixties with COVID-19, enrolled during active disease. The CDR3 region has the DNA TGTGCCAGCAGTTCAGGGATCGGGGAGCTGTTTTTT. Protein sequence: CASSSGIGELFF.